This T cell receptor beta chain was sequenced during a study of blood T cell repertoires in COVID-19. At the level of the study: Samples of COVID-19 (acute and convalescent) were obtained from the United States, Italy and Spain. PBMCs, B-cell-depleted T cells, or T cells were the source of the cDNA or gDNA that made up the material.

The V end was cut by 0 bases, the J end by 0 bases, with 10 bases between. This CDR3 is built from 15 residues. Germline V CDR1 and CDR2: SGHRS, YFSETQ. Per the original data handling: Estimates of nucleated cell counts were drawn from the amplification of reference gene primers. Profiling relied on immunoSEQ multiplex PCR, and the TCRdb table lists in-frame clones only, not all of them. From that table come the V and J calls and clone size; the DNA was used to work out D and trimming. This table has 180,000 or so clones, just over 85% appearing once. This clone appeared a single time. The sequence was obtained from a man aged 55 to 70 with acute or convalescent COVID-19. The genes are TRBV5-1 and TRBJ2-7, with D possibly matching TRBD2 (5 bases). The sequenced material came from peripheral blood. The CDR3 loop is CASSLGPGSSYEQYF. In DNA, the CDR3 is TGCGCCAGCAGCTTGGGCCCGGGGAGCTCCTACGAGCAGTACTTC.